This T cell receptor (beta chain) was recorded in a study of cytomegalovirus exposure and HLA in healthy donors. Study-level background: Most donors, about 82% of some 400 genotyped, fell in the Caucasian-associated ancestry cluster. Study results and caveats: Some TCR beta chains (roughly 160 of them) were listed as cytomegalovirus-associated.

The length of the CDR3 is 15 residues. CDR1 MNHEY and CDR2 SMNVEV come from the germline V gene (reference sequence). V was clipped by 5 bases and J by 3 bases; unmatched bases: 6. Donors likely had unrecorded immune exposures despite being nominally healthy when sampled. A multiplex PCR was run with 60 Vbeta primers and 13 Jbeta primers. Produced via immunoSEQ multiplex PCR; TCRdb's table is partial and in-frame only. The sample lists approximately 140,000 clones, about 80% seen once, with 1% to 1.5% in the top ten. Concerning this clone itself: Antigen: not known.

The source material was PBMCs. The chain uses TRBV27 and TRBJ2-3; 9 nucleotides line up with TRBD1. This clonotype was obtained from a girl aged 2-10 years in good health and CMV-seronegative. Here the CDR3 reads CASSRRGQGTDTQYF. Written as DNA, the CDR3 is TGTGCCAGCAGTCGAAGAGGACAGGGGACAGATACGCAGTATTTT.